This TCR beta chain was identified during a study of patients and donors after allogeneic stem cell transplantation (TCRdb year 2020). Library method: RT-PCR. TCRdb shows the sequencer as NextSeq 550. The public reads were quality trimmed at Q25 with fastp and then assembled into clones with MiXCR by TCRdb, keeping productive beta chains. Under each unique CDR3 protein, matching rows form one entry showing the most common genes and DNA. In this sample the table shows roughly 940,000 distinct CDR3 sequences, around 17% of which occur a single time. 5% to 6.5% of the sample goes to the ten largest clones. Concerning this clonotype: Its antigen has not been determined. Base-call qualities are not available, and no considerably larger clone is one nucleotide away.

CDR1 and CDR2, looked up from the germline V gene (reference sequence), are DFQATT and SNEGSKA. For this chain, trimming is 6 bases at the V end and 9 bases at the J end, and the number of junction bases without a gene match is 6. Its CDR3 holds 13 amino acids, cysteine through phenylalanine. Only CDR3 DNA remains: 39 bases, in frame from the first base. Material for sequencing was blood, either unsorted or a sorted T cell fraction (not recorded which). The chain links TRBV20-1 with TRBJ1-6; 9 of the junction bases match TRBD1. This receptor was taken from a human donor who was either an allogeneic HSCT recipient or a stem cell or donor lymphocyte infusion donor (not recorded which). It is not recorded whose cells these are; they may come from a transplant donor. The DNA sequence follows: TGCAGTGCGCCCGGGACAGGGCTTTCACCCCTCCACTTT. It encodes CSAPGTGLSPLHF.